Each of the 17 T cell receptor beta chains below was sequenced from the same sample in a study of blood T cells in healthy people across ages. Primers used in a second PCR of about 6 to 12 cycles were a sample-barcoded 5' primer and a J-beta primer mix. TCRdb re-called the 5' RACE reads with MiXCR, one entry per CDR3 protein. The data show approximately 1,000,000 distinct CDR3 sequences, 45% seen once. The sequencing input was blood. All receptors derive from an older woman in good health.

This clonotype was seen a handful of times. The V and J genes are TRBV12-5 and TRBJ2-7; D may be TRBD1 (6 bases). The germline V and J ends were trimmed by 6 bases and 5 bases, with 8 bases remaining between them. The CDR3 spans 11 residues. Germline V gives CDR1 LGHNT, CDR2 FRNRAP. This CDR3 reads CASGPGDEQYF. The CDR3 DNA reads TGTGCTAGTGGGCCAGGGGACGAGCAGTACTTC. Full variable domain (rest looked up from reference TRBV12-5 and TRBJ2-7): DARVTQTPRHKVTEMGQEVTMRCQPILGHNTVFWYRQTMMQGLELLAYFRNRAPLDDSGMPKDRFSAEMPDATLATLKIQPSEPRDSAVYFCASGPGDEQYFGPGTRLTVT.

The J gene is TRBJ2-7, the V gene TRBV4-1; 8 bases are a match to TRBD1. The CDR3 runs 16 residues. With V trimmed by 0 bases and J by 3 bases, 7 bases remained unmatched. Germline loops: CDR1 MGHRA, CDR2 YSYEKL. CDR3 residues: CASSQDWGQAFYEQYF. The CDR3 coding sequence is TGCGCCAGCAGCCAAGATTGGGGACAGGCTTTCTACGAGCAGTACTTC.

The rearrangement uses TRBV20-1 and TRBJ2-3, with TRBD1 identical over 8 bases. Trimming at V came to 6 bases and at J to 2 bases, leaving 19 bases not matched to a gene. The CDR3 has 18 amino acids. CDR1 DFQATT and CDR2 SNEGSKA come from the germline V gene (reference sequence). In DNA, the CDR3 is TGCAGTGCCCCGCAGAGTTGGCCGGGGACAGGTTACACAGATACGCAGTATTTT. This gives the protein CSAPQSWPGTGYTDTQYF.

V usage is TRBV2 and J usage is TRBJ2-1; D uncertain. The J call may be wrong; the DNA end is better matched by TRBJ2-7. The CDR3 covers 14 residues. Germline-derived CDR1 and CDR2 are SNHLY and FYNNEI. The CDR3 loop reads CASSERVQLHEQYF. As DNA, the CDR3 is TGTGCCAGCAGTGAGAGAGTACAGCTTCACGAGCAGTACTTC.

The rearrangement links TRBV7-8 to TRBJ2-5, with 7 positions matching TRBD2. With 4 bases clipped from V and 4 bases from J, the junction kept 6 bases outside the gene matches. The CDR3 contains 14 residues. Germline CDR1 is SGHVS and CDR2 is FQNEAQ. CDR3 in amino acids: CASSSTSYPETQYF. CDR3 bases: TGTGCCAGCAGCTCGACTAGCTACCCAGAGACCCAGTACTTC.

The chain links TRBV7-9 to TRBJ2-7, with 9 bases that match TRBD1. CDR1 is SEHNR, CDR2 FQNEAQ, per germline (reference sequence). This CDR3 region has 14 residues. J gave up 6 bases and V 5 bases, and 8 bases lay outside the gene matches. CDR3 in amino acids: CASSRGQGLGEQYF. CDR3 DNA sequence: TGTGCCAGCAGCAGAGGACAGGGGCTTGGCGAGCAGTACTTC. Full variable domain (missing parts from reference TRBV7-9 and TRBJ2-7): DTGVSQNPRHKITKRGQNVTFRCDPISEHNRLYWYRQTLGQGPEFLTYFQNEAQLEKSRLLSDRFSAERPKGSFSTLEIQRTEQGDSAMYLCASSRGQGLGEQYFGPGTRLTVT.

About this clonotype itself: A much more abundant neighbour one base away suggests this may be a read error. The chain recombines TRBV20-1 with TRBJ2-5; 10 nucleotides agree with TRBD2. The V and J ends lost 1 base and 5 bases, in that order; junction bases with no gene match: 4. CDR3 size: 14 residues. Germline-derived CDR1 and CDR2 are DFQATT and SNEGSKA (reference sequence). CDR3 nucleotide sequence: TGCAGTGCTAGAGTGGCTAGCGGGAGTGAGACCCAGTACTTC. Translating it yields CSARVASGSETQYF.

This clonotype was counted many times. V gene TRBV24-1 combines with J gene TRBJ2-5; 8 nucleotides match TRBD1. CDR1 is KGHDR, CDR2 SFDVKD, per germline. V shed 5 bases and J 4 bases; nucleotides not matched to a gene: 5. The CDR3 runs 14 residues. The CDR3 sequence is CATSVSRGPETQYF. DNA for the CDR3: TGTGCCACCAGTGTGAGCAGGGGGCCAGAGACCCAGTACTTC.

This clonotype appeared a few times. V is TRBV20-1 and J is TRBJ2-7; 11 bases align to TRBD2. Germline V gene data show CDR1 as DFQATT and CDR2 as SNEGSKA (reference sequence). The trim removed 3 bases at V and 3 bases at J, leaving 10 bases unmatched. The CDR3 has 16 amino acids. CDR3 sequence reads: CSASTLAGGGGYEQYF. The DNA for the CDR3 is TGCAGTGCTAGTACGCTAGCGGGAGGAGGGGGCTACGAGCAGTACTTC.

This clonotype was found a few times. The chain links TRBV5-1 to TRBJ2-7; 8 nucleotides align to TRBD1. The CDR3 totals 14 residues. The germline gives CDR1 SGHRS, CDR2 YFSETQ. With 4 bases clipped from V and 4 bases from J, the junction kept 7 bases outside the gene matches. The chain's CDR3 is CASSPGQGEYEQYF. The CDR3 DNA sequence: TGCGCCAGCAGCCCCGGACAGGGTGAATACGAGCAGTACTTC.

V usage is TRBV29-1 and J usage is TRBJ2-5; the match to TRBD1 covers 8 bases. With the DNA end fitting TRBJ2-7 better, the J assignment may be wrong. The CDR3 covers 13 residues. Germline assignment: CDR1 SQVTM and CDR2 ANQGSEA. CDR3 nucleotides: TGCAGCGTAAAGACAGGGGAGAGCTACGAGCAGTACTTC. Residues: CSVKTGESYEQYF.

The J gene is TRBJ1-4, the V gene TRBV7-2, with TRBD1 as a possible D gene (5 bases). The germline V gene encodes CDR1 SGHTA and CDR2 FQGNSA. This CDR3 spans 15 amino acids. Trimming cost V 0 bases and J 5 bases, with 10 bases left between them. In DNA, the CDR3 is TGTGCCAGCAGCTTAGCGGCAGGGACGAATGAAAAACTGTTTTTT. This sequence encodes CASSLAAGTNEKLFF.

The chain joins TRBV3-1 to TRBJ1-1; D perhaps matches TRBD1 (5 bases). Germline CDR1 is LGHDT and CDR2 is YNNKEL (reference sequence). The CDR3 length is 15 residues. Deletions cut 0 bases from V and 8 bases from J, with 16 bases between. This chain's CDR3 is CASSQDLGGGREAFF. The DNA of the CDR3 is TGTGCCAGCAGCCAAGATTTGGGCGGGGGGAGAGAAGCTTTCTTT.

V gene TRBV9 combines with J gene TRBJ2-7; D gene uncertain. The germline gives CDR1 SGDLS, CDR2 YYNGEE. V was cut by 6 bases and J by 7 bases, with 17 bases left in between. This CDR3 contains 13 residues. The CDR3 nucleotides are TGTGCCAGCACCGCCAGTTTTTCTGGAGAGCAGTACTTC. Its translation is CASTASFSGEQYF.

This clonotype was seen many times. The chain recombines TRBV29-1 with TRBJ2-5; TRBD2 matches 7 bases. This CDR3 comprises 14 residues. The germline V gene has CDR1 SQVTM and CDR2 ANQGSEA. The ends lost 2 bases at V and 4 bases at J; junction bases unmatched: 7. CDR3 sequence reads: CSVELAGFLETQYF. In nucleotides, the CDR3 is TGCAGCGTTGAATTAGCGGGCTTCTTAGAGACCCAGTACTTC.

The chain recombines TRBV27 with TRBJ2-1; 14 bases are shared with TRBD2. The V and J ends lost 3 bases and 9 bases, in that order; junction bases with no gene match: 1. CDR3 size: 14 residues. Looked up from germline, CDR1 is MNHEY and CDR2 is SMNVEV (reference sequence). The CDR3 DNA follows: TGTGCCAGCAGTTTCGGACTAGCGGGAGGTGAGCAGTTCTTC. This translates into CASSFGLAGGEQFF.

This clonotype was counted between two and nine times. The rearrangement uses TRBV27 and TRBJ2-1; 8 bases agree with TRBD1. Germline CDR1 is MNHEY and CDR2 is SMNVEV (reference sequence). J gave up 3 bases and V 4 bases, and 5 bases lay outside the gene matches. The CDR3 consists of 15 residues. The DNA of the CDR3 is TGTGCCAGCAGTTCCGGACAGGGAGGCTACAATGAGCAGTTCTTC. Its translation is CASSSGQGGYNEQFF.